Listed below are T cell receptor beta chains from one sample, sequenced in a study of cytomegalovirus exposure and HLA in healthy donors. Only in-frame clones appear in the TCRdb table, and some are missing; sequencing was by immunoSEQ multiplex PCR. The data show 75,000 to 90,000 clones, with 72% seen just once and over 8.5% held by the top ten. Sequencing was carried out using PBMCs. The source is a woman between 40 and 50 years old in good health and CMV-seropositive. Each CDR3 is given with its conserved first and last residue. A D gene is named only where the DNA matches it firmly. A row's size may be missing; if present it is once, few, many or a size class.

TRBJ1-1 | - | - | TRBV27 | CASRRQGSGTEAFF | TGTGCCAGCAGACGGCAGGGTTCTGGCACTGAAGCTTTCTTT
TRBJ2-3 | - | TRBD2 | TRBV4-1 | CASSQDPSGGTDTQYF | TGCGCCAGCAGCCAAGATCCTAGCGGGGGCACAGATACGCAGTATTTT
TRBJ1-2 | few | - | TRBV7-8 | CASSSSELSYGYTF | TGTGCCAGCAGCAGTAGCGAATTAAGCTATGGCTACACCTTC
TRBJ1-1 | - | TRBD1 | TRBV30 | CALLTGYTEAFF | TGTGCCTTGTTGACAGGGTACACTGAAGCTTTCTTT
TRBJ1-1 | - | TRBD1 | TRBV19 | CASSPGDRNTEAFF | TGTGCCAGTAGTCCCGGGGACAGAAACACTGAAGCTTTCTTT
TRBJ2-5 | few | TRBD2 | TRBV6-5 | CASSFRGGTQETQYF | TGTGCCAGCAGCTTCCGCGGGGGGACCCAAGAGACCCAGTACTTC
TRBJ2-5 | - | - | TRBV30 | CAWSLLETQYF | TGTGCCTGGAGTCTATTAGAGACCCAGTACTTC
TRBJ2-3 | - | TRBD2 | TRBV5-1 | CASSLDGAGGRSAQYF | TGCGCCAGCAGCTTGGATGGGGCGGGGGGGCGGTCGGCGCAGTATTTT
TRBJ2-7 | - | TRBD1 | TRBV30 | CAWSRTGSDEQYF | TGTGCCTGGAGTAGGACAGGGAGCGACGAGCAGTACTTC
TRBJ2-1 | - | TRBD1 | TRBV6-1 | CASSAGGDRVTDEQFF | TGTGCCAGCAGTGCGGGTGGGGACAGGGTTACCGATGAGCAGTTCTTC
TRBJ2-7 | once | TRBD1 | TRBV28 | CASITRQGAPYEQYF | TGTGCCAGCATTACTAGACAGGGGGCTCCCTACGAGCAGTACTTC
TRBJ1-4 | - | TRBD1 | TRBV6-6 | CASRSSGGSPNEKLFF | TGTGCCAGCAGATCCTCAGGGGGTAGCCCTAATGAAAAACTGTTTTTT
TRBJ1-5 | - | TRBD1 | TRBV2 | CASSKDRDRDQPQHF | TGTGCCAGCAGTAAAGACAGGGACAGGGATCAGCCCCAGCATTTT
TRBJ1-1 | - | TRBD1 | TRBV30 | CAWATGTGPTEAFF | TGTGCCTGGGCGACCGGGACAGGCCCCACTGAAGCTTTCTTT
TRBJ1-2 | once | - | TRBV18 | CASSGAESYTF | TGTGCCAGCTCAGGGGCGGAAAGCTACACCTTC
TRBJ2-5 | - | TRBD1 | TRBV7-8 | CASSFGGTGGVQETQYF | TGTGCCAGCAGCTTTGGTGGGACAGGGGGCGTCCAAGAGACCCAGTACTTC
TRBJ1-1 | - | - | TRBV11-2 | CASSATGNTEAFF | TGTGCCAGCAGCGCGACGGGGAACACTGAAGCTTTCTTT
TRBJ2-1 | - | TRBD2 | TRBV9 | CASSDPAGGRPNEQFF | TGTGCCAGCAGCGACCCAGCGGGGGGGCGGCCTAATGAGCAGTTCTTC